This T cell receptor beta chain was observed in a study of blood T cells in healthy people across ages. Study in general: There was about one barcoded beta molecule captured by template switching per two T cells.

Germline V CDR1 and CDR2: MDHEN, SYDVKM. This CDR3 has 15 amino acids. This clonotype has a handful of counts. Its specificity is not known. Combining a sample-barcoded 5' primer with a J-beta primer mix, a second PCR ran for roughly 7 to 12 cycles. TCRdb redid the calling of the 5' RACE reads with MiXCR, one entry per CDR3 protein. This table has under 800,000 distinct CDR3 sequences, roughly 20% appearing once. Individuals who donated were healthy Caucasians from Russia aged roughly 6 to 100. General study points: The donors' CMV status was not determined, possibly confounding changes in expanded clonotypes. Among T cells, TCR beta diversity per million cells dropped roughly linearly as age rose.

The sequence derives from a man in his 70s in good health. This rearrangement joins TRBV28 to TRBJ2-5; 8 positions match TRBD2. The J call may be in error: the DNA end matches TRBJ2-7 better. Sequencing was done on a sample of blood. CDR3 nucleotide sequence: TGTGCCAGCAGTTCGCACAGCGGGGGTTCCTACGAGCAGTACTTC. This translates into CASSSHSGGSYEQYF.